Below, one T cell receptor (beta chain) is given with its context. This clonotype was observed many times. The specificity of this receptor is unknown. There are no base qualities to consult, and no much larger clone falls within one base. PBMCs were isolated by Ficoll-Paque density gradient centrifugation. These data come from a study of T-cell memory formation after mild COVID-19 (dated by TCRdb to 2020 to 2022). At the level of the whole study: TCR sequence clusters from the two donors were largely donor specific. T-cell clones expanding and contracting after mild COVID-19 in a couple of donors were tracked by longitudinal TCRalpha and TCRbeta repertoire sequencing. The cohort comprised two young, previously healthy adult volunteers, one female and one male.

Overall results and qualifications from the work: Some responding clones were detected in pre-infection memory, which suggested that pre-existing cross-reactive memory T cells had joined the SARS-CoV-2 response. Whether the second-wave clones peaking on day 37 were SARS-CoV-2 specific was not confirmed. Contracting CD4+ clones appeared mostly in the CM and EM memory subsets, whereas CD8+ clones were enriched in EMRA. Only a couple of mild cases were covered by the study, and larger cohorts that include severe cases with pre-infection samples were considered necessary. Clones that contracted from day 15 to 85 showed balanced CD4/CD8 phenotypes, whereas a second wave of clones that expanded from day 15 to 37 leaned towards CD4+.

Sequencing relied on an Illumina NovaSeq 6000. TCRalpha and TCRbeta cDNA libraries were constructed by 5'RACE with constant-segment primers, with sample barcodes and unique molecular identifiers being introduced. RNA was extracted from every sample with Trizol reagent. The libraries were amplified in two PCR steps, and the second step added a second sample barcode and Illumina TruSeq adapters. Sequencing of the libraries was done on an Illumina NovaSeq, producing 2 x 150 bp paired-end reads. Regarding the original processing steps: Demultiplexing of reads and collapsing into UMI-guided consensus sequences were performed with migec v1.2.7. Using mixcr v2.1.11, the UMI consensuses were aligned to TRA and TRB V and J templates and assembled into clonotypes. Clonotypes were classified as expanded or contracted when called significant by both edgeR and NoisET, with noise models trained on biological replicates. edgeR calls used a false discovery rate-adjusted p below 0.01 and a log2 fold-change threshold of 1. As an exploratory analysis of dynamics, PCA with hierarchical clustering was applied to max-normalized trajectories of the 1000 most abundant clonotypes. The CD4 or CD8 phenotype of responding clones was assigned using the separately sequenced CD4+ and CD8+ repertoires. Clones were called with MiXCR by TCRdb after fastp trimmed the public reads at Q25, and only in-frame beta chains were retained. Identical CDR3 proteins give one entry, which carries the most common genes and DNA. TCRdb, not the authors, supplied the V and J calls. This sample is represented by fewer than 300,000 distinct CDR3 sequences; over 15% of them were singletons. More than 20% of the sample rests with the top ten.

This sequence originates from a man in his late teens or twenties who had mild COVID-19 (a few samples of this study predate the infection). The sample titles of this study are shuffled in the database, so cell type and time point are left out; the donor was told from shared clones. Sequencing used PBMCs or a T cell subset sorted from them (not recorded which).

The nucleotides are TGCGCCAGCAGCTTAACCCCGCAGCTAGACTATGGCTACACCTTC. This translates into CASSLTPQLDYGYTF. Here the chain combines TRBV5-1 and TRBJ1-2, with no confident D gene call. V and J are truncated by 2 bases and 3 bases respectively, leaving an intervening sequence of 14 bases. From a lookup of the germline V gene, CDR1 and CDR2 are SGHRS and YFSETQ. Counted from cysteine to phenylalanine, this CDR3 has 15 amino acids. CDR3 DNA only is kept here, 45 bases in frame from base 1. Full variable domain (CDR3 extended with the reference TRBV5-1 and TRBJ1-2 proteins): KAGVTQTPRYLIKTRGQQVTLSCSPISGHRSVSWYQQTPGQGLQFLFEYFSETQRNKGNFPGRFSGRQFSNSRSEMNVSTLELGDSALYLCASSLTPQLDYGYTFGSGTRLTVV.